The entry below describes one T cell receptor (beta chain). Its antigen is unknown. The data belong to a study of T cell responses to AZD1222 COVID-19 vaccine. The study's findings and limits: As reported, nearly half of all spike-specific TCRs target variant regions that are unmutated. Recipients of two AZD1222 doses showed rising Spike-specific TCR breadth and depth. White British donors predominated, females outnumbered males, and clonal diversity was possibly underestimated.

Generated by immunoSEQ multiplex PCR, the TCRdb table keeps only in-frame clones and is missing some. Seen here are over 150,000 clones, 80% to 95% observed once, and the top ten hold about 9.4%. Per germline, CDR1 SGHRS and CDR2 YFSETQ. The CDR3 sequence is 17 residues long. V lost 4 bases and J 4 bases, leaving 20 bases between the germline ends. The specimen comprised peripheral blood, sampled on day 0 of AZD1222 vaccination. This chain links TRBV5-1 with TRBJ1-4, with D maybe TRBD1 (5 bases). The clonotype originates from an adult in good health. CDR3 loop: CASSLPGDREYNEKLFF. Written as DNA, the CDR3 is TGCGCCAGCAGCCTCCCGGGGGACCGAGAGTATAATGAAAAACTGTTTTTT.